One and the same sample provided the 2 T cell receptor beta chains below, sequenced in a study of control samples from healthy donors and cancer patients. Using immunoSEQ multiplex PCR, the repertoire was profiled, and TCRdb retains in-frame clones only, with some absent. The sample records roughly 130,000 clones, 85% to 95% being singletons. The sample was blood. These receptors were obtained from a man aged 25-40 years in good health.

The chain couples TRBV10-3 to TRBJ2-7; 7 bases line up with TRBD1. Germline V gene sequence: CDR1 ENHRY, CDR2 SYGVKD. V shed 5 bases and J 1 base; nucleotides not matched to a gene: 5. The CDR3 sequence is 14 residues long. Here the CDR3 DNA reads TGTGCCATCAGTATGGGACAGTGGTCCTACGAGCAGTACTTC. Encoded protein: CAISMGQWSYEQYF.

The CDR3 region has the DNA TGTGCCAGCAGCCAAGGAACGGTTACTAGCGGTCAAGAGACCCAGTACTTC. Amino acid sequence: CASSQGTVTSGQETQYF. V usage is TRBV4-2 and J usage is TRBJ2-5; 8 positions match TRBD2. The CDR3 sequence is 17 residues long. Germline trimming cut 1 base from V and 2 bases from J; bases unmatched to any gene: 9. Germline V lookup: CDR1 LGHNA, CDR2 YNFKEQ.